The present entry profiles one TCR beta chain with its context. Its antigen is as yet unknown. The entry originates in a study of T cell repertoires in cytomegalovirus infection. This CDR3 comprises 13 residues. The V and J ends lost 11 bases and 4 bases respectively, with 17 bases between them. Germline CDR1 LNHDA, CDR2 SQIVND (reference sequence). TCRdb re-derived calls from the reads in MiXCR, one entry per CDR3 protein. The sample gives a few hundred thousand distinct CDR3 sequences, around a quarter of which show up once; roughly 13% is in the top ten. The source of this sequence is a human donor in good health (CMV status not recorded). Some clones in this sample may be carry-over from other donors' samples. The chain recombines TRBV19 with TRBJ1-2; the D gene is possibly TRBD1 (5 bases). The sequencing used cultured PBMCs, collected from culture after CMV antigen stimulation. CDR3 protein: CASARDGVYGYTF. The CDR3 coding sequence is TGTGCCTCGGCCCGGGACGGGGTCTATGGCTACACCTTC. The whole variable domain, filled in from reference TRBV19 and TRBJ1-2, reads DGGITQSPKYLFRKEGQNVTLSCEQNLNHDAMYWYRQDPGQGLRLIYYSQIVNDFQKGDIAEGYSVSREKKESFPLTVTSAQKNPTAFYLCASARDGVYGYTFGSGTRLTVV.